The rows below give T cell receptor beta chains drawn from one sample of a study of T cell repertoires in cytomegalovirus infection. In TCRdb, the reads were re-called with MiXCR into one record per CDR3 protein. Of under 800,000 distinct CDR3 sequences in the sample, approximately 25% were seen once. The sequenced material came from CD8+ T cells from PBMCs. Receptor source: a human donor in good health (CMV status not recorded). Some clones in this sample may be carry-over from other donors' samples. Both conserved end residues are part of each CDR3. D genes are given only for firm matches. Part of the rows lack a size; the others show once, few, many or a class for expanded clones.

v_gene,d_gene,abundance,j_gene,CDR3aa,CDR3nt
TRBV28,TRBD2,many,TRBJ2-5,CASSFSASGGQETQYF,TGTGCCAGCAGTTTTTCGGCTAGCGGGGGACAAGAGACCCAGTACTTC
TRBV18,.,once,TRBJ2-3,CASSPTGSASANTQYF,TGTGCCAGCTCACCCACGGGTAGCGCTAGCGCAAATACGCAGTATTTT
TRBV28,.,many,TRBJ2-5,CASGTRGQETQYF,TGTGCCAGCGGAACGAGGGGGCAAGAGACCCAGTACTTC
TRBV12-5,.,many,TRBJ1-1,CASGLGTEAFF,TGTGCTAGTGGTTTGGGAACTGAAGCTTTCTTT
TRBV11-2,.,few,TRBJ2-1,CASSPPGRHEQFF,TGTGCCAGCAGCCCCCCCGGGCGGCATGAGCAGTTCTTC
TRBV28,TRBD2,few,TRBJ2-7,CASSLPGAGVTYEQYF,TGTGCCAGCAGCCTCCCGGGAGCGGGGGTAACCTACGAGCAGTACTTC
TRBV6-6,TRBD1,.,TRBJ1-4,CASSYSWDRYNEKLFF,TGTGCCAGCAGTTACTCGTGGGACAGATATAATGAAAAACTGTTTTTT
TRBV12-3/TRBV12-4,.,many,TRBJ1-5,CASSFTPEPFHNQPQHF,TGTGCCAGCAGCTTCACCCCGGAGCCCTTTCACAATCAGCCCCAGCATTTT
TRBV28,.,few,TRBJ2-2,CASSLWASTGELFF,TGTGCCAGCAGTTTATGGGCCAGCACCGGGGAGCTGTTTTTT
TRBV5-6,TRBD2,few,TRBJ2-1,CASILAGGEQFF,TGTGCCAGCATCCTAGCGGGGGGCGAGCAGTTCTTC
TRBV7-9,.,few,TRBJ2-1,CASSWSRDNEQFF,TGTGCCAGCAGCTGGAGCAGAGACAATGAGCAGTTCTTC
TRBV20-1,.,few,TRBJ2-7,CSAIVRSPYEQYF,TGCAGTGCTATCGTCAGGAGTCCCTACGAGCAGTACTTC
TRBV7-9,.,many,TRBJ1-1,CASSLNAEAFF,TGTGCCAGCAGCTTAAACGCTGAAGCTTTCTTT
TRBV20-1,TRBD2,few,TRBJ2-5,CSAPSGGRRETQYF,TGCAGTGCCCCGAGCGGGGGGCGCAGAGAGACCCAGTACTTC
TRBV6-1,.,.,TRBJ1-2,CASGFATGPNYGYTF,TGTGCCAGCGGTTTCGCCACAGGACCTAACTATGGCTACACCTTC
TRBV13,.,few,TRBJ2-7,CASSLGGADYEQYF,TGTGCCAGCAGCTTGGGGGGGGCGGACTACGAGCAGTACTTC
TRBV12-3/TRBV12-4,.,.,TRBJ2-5,CASSFSVGETQYF,TGTGCCAGCAGTTTTTCGGTGGGGGAGACCCAGTACTTC
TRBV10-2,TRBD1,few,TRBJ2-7,CASRDRGDYEQYF,TGCGCCAGCAGAGACAGGGGTGACTACGAGCAGTACTTC
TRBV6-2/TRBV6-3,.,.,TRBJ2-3,CASSQVRGRADTQYF,TGTGCCAGCAGCCAAGTCAGGGGCCGGGCAGATACGCAGTATTTT
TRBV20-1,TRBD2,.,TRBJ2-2,CSASRGGTGELFF,TGCAGTGCTAGTCGGGGGGGTACCGGGGAGCTGTTTTTT
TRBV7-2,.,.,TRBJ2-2,CASSVEWQRRTGELFF,TGTGCCAGCAGCGTAGAGTGGCAGAGGAGAACCGGGGAGCTGTTTTTT
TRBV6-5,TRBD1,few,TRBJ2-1,CASSYLITGGSYNEQFF,TGTGCCAGCAGTTACCTTATAACAGGGGGCTCCTACAATGAGCAGTTCTTC
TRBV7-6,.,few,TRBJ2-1,CASTSTGDSYNEQFF,TGTGCCAGCACTTCCACGGGGGACTCCTACAATGAGCAGTTCTTC
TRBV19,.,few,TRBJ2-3,CASSIQVPLGHTDTQYF,TGTGCCAGTAGTATCCAGGTCCCCCTAGGACACACAGATACGCAGTATTTT
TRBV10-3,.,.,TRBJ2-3,CATRQVPGMEFTDTQYF,TGTGCCACCCGACAGGTTCCGGGGATGGAATTCACAGATACGCAGTATTTT
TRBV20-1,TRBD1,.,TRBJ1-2,CSVSYPRPGQALNYGYTF,TGCAGTGTTAGCTACCCTCGGCCGGGACAGGCCCTAAACTATGGCTACACCTTC
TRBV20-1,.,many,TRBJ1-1,CSARSERVNTEAFF,TGCAGTGCTAGGTCAGAGAGGGTTAATACTGAAGCTTTCTTT
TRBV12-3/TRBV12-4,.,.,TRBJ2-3,CASSIIGTTDTQYF,TGTGCCAGCAGTATTATTGGGACCACAGATACGCAGTATTTT
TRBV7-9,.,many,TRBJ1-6,CASSLPDSLRDNSPLHF,TGTGCCAGCAGCTTGCCGGACAGTCTAAGGGATAATTCACCCCTCCACTTT
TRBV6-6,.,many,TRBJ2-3,CASSYLTSTSTDTQYF,TGTGCCAGCAGTTACCTGACGTCAACCAGCACAGATACGCAGTATTTT
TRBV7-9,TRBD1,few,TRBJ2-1,CASSPKGGRSYNEQFF,TGTGCCAGCAGCCCGAAAGGGGGCCGCTCCTACAATGAGCAGTTCTTC
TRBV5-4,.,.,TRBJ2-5,CASSFRKQQETQYF,TGTGCCAGCAGCTTTCGAAAACAGCAAGAGACCCAGTACTTC
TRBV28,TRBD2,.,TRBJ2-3,CASSLLGLAGVPDTQYF,TGTGCCAGCAGTCTTCTGGGACTAGCGGGGGTCCCAGATACGCAGTATTTT
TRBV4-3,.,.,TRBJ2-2,CASSPGGTMFANTGELFF,TGCGCCAGCAGCCCTGGGGGGACAATGTTCGCGAACACCGGGGAGCTGTTTTTT
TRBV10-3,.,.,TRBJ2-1,CAIKAGSYNEQFF,TGTGCCATCAAGGCGGGCTCCTACAATGAGCAGTTCTTC
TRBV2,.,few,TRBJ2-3,CASSPGRYTDTQYF,TGTGCCAGCAGCCCTGGCCGGTACACAGATACGCAGTATTTT
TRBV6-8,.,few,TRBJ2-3,CASSYQSTDTQYF,TGTGCCAGCAGTTACCAGAGCACAGATACGCAGTATTTT
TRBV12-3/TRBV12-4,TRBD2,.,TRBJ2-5,CASRLGLAGGPRETQYF,TGTGCCAGCAGGCTGGGACTAGCGGGGGGACCGCGAGAGACCCAGTACTTC
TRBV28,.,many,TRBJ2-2,CASSMGQNTGELFF,TGTGCCAGCAGTATGGGACAGAACACCGGGGAGCTGTTTTTT
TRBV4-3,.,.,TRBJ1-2,CASSQAGTFYGYTF,TGCGCCAGCAGCCAAGCCGGGACCTTCTATGGCTACACCTTC
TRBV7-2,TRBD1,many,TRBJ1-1,CASSKDRGRLNTEAFF,TGTGCCAGCAGCAAGGACAGGGGGCGATTGAACACTGAAGCTTTCTTT
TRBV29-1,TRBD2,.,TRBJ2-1,CSAEGVAGGVNEQFF,TGCAGCGCCGAGGGGGTAGCGGGGGGAGTCAATGAGCAGTTCTTC
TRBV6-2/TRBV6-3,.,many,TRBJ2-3,CASSYSIEGQGTDTQYF,TGTGCCAGCAGTTACTCGATTGAGGGGCAGGGTACAGATACGCAGTATTTT
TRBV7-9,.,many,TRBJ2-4,CASSILPRGPQYF,TGTGCCAGCAGCATTCTACCCCGGGGCCCGCAGTACTTC
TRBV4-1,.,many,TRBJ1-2,CASSPHKATYGYTF,TGCGCCAGCAGCCCACACAAGGCTACCTATGGCTACACCTTC
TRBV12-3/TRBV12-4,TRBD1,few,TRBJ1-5,CASRGDRGSYSNQPQHF,TGTGCCAGCAGAGGGGACAGGGGCTCTTATAGCAATCAGCCCCAGCATTTT
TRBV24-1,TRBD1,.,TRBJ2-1,CATSDAMDRDSYNEQFF,TGTGCCACCAGTGATGCTATGGACAGGGATTCCTACAATGAGCAGTTCTTC
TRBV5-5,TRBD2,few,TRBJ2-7,CASSPVRDSGAYEQYF,TGTGCCAGCAGCCCCGTTCGGGATAGCGGGGCCTACGAGCAGTACTTC
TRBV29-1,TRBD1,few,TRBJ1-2,CSVGRVGQNYGYTF,TGCAGCGTTGGACGGGTGGGACAGAACTATGGCTACACCTTC
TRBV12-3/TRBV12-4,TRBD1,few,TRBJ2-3,CASSDLTGDDTQYF,TGTGCCAGCAGTGACCTGACAGGGGACGATACGCAGTATTTT
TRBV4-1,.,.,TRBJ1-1,CASSQPSLGTGVTEAFF,TGTGCCAGCAGCCAACCTTCTTTAGGGACCGGAGTGACTGAAGCTTTCTTT